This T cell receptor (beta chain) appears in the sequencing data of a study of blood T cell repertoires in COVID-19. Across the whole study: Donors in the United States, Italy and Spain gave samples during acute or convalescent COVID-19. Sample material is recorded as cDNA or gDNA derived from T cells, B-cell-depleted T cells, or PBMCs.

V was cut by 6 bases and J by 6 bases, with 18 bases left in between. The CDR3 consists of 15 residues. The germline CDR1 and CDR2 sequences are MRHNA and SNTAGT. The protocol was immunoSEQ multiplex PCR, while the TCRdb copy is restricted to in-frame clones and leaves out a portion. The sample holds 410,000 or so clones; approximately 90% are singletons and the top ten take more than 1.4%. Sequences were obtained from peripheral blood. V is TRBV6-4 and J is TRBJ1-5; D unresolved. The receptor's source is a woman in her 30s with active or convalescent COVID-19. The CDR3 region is CASRPGGNPGQPQHF. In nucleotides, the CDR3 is TGTGCCAGCAGGCCGGGTGGAAACCCGGGTCAGCCCCAGCATTTT.